Each of the 14 T cell receptor beta chains below was sequenced from the same sample in a study of monozygotic twins with inflammatory bowel disease. TCRdb re-called the 5' RACE reads; every CDR3 protein appears as one record, without DNA. This listing includes just over 300,000 distinct CDR3 sequences. The sequencing sample was made of blood. The receptors shown here come from a human donor with ulcerative colitis or Crohn's disease, or a healthy co-twin of an affected twin (not recorded which).

The rearrangement uses TRBV6-1 and TRBJ1-1. The CDR3 covers 13 residues. Germline assignment: CDR1 MNHNS and CDR2 SASEGT. This chain's CDR3 is CASRLLANTEAFF.

This chain connects TRBV12-3 or TRBV12-4 to TRBJ2-1. CDR3 length: 14 residues. CDR3 residues: CASTSGRAYNEQFF.

V is TRBV7-2 and J is TRBJ2-5; the TRBD2 assignment by TCRdb is unverifiable without DNA. The CDR3 covers 15 residues. Germline loops: CDR1 SGHTA, CDR2 FQGNSA. The CDR3: CASSFTRLKQETQYF.

CDR3: CASSLKLSSGNTIYF. The V and J genes are TRBV7-8 and TRBJ1-3. CDR3 length: 15 amino acids. The V gene's germline CDR1 is SGHVS and CDR2 FQNEAQ.

The V call is TRBV28, the J call TRBJ1-2; the D call of TRBD1 rests on TCRdb alone, since no DNA is present to check it. Per the germline V gene, CDR1 is MDHEN and CDR2 is SYDVKM. The CDR3 totals 14 residues. CDR3: CASDVKGAGIGYTF.

CDR3 protein: CSPTKAGISYNEQFF. The chain employs TRBV20-1 and TRBJ2-1; the TCRdb call, TRBD2, lacks DNA for checking. The CDR3 is made up of 15 amino acids. Germline CDR1 and CDR2: DFQATT and SNEGSKA (reference sequence).

CDR3 protein: CASSVGQLNQETQYF. The chain is built from TRBV5-1 and TRBJ2-5; with no DNA, the TCRdb D assignment of TRBD1 cannot be verified. CDR1 SGHRS and CDR2 YFSETQ come from the germline V gene. The CDR3 totals 15 residues.

The CDR3 loop reads CSASLNSDTQYF. The chain joins TRBV20-1 to TRBJ2-3. CDR1 is DFQATT, CDR2 SNEGSKA, per germline (reference sequence). This CDR3 is built from 12 residues.

V and J are TRBV7-9 and TRBJ1-5; the D gene TCRdb calls, TRBD1, cannot be checked with no DNA. The CDR3 covers 13 residues. The germline V gene has CDR1 SEHNR and CDR2 FQNEAQ (reference sequence). CDR3 sequence reads: CATRDHGNQPQHF.

The genes are TRBV28 and TRBJ2-2; the D call of TRBD2 rests on TCRdb alone, since no DNA is present to check it. The CDR3 runs 17 residues. Germline V gene data show CDR1 as MDHEN and CDR2 as SYDVKM. The CDR3 here is CASSGTSGRATVGELFF.

The chain employs TRBV7-2 and TRBJ1-5. This CDR3 region has 14 residues. CDR1 SGHTA and CDR2 FQGNSA come from the germline V gene. The CDR3: CASSKAERNQPQHF.

The chain carries TRBV7-2 and TRBJ2-1. Germline values: CDR1 SGHTA, CDR2 FQGNSA. The CDR3 is made up of 17 amino acids. This chain's CDR3 is CASSLGIRASSYNEQFF.

The CDR3 is CASSLGRGAYNEQFF. V gene TRBV7-2 combines with J gene TRBJ2-1; without DNA, the TCRdb call of TRBD1 cannot be checked. The germline V gene has CDR1 SGHTA and CDR2 FQGNSA. The CDR3 covers 15 residues. Complete variable domain (other parts from reference TRBV7-2 and TRBJ2-1): GAGVSQSPSNKVTEKGKDVELRCDPISGHTALYWYRQSLGQGLEFLIYFQGNSAPDKSGLPSDRFSAERTGGSVSTLTIQRTQQEDSAVYLCASSLGRGAYNEQFFGPGTRLTVL.

The chain is built from TRBV29-1 and TRBJ2-7; the TRBD1 assignment by TCRdb is unverifiable without DNA. Germline loops: CDR1 SQVTM, CDR2 ANQGSEA. There are 18 residues in the CDR3. The CDR3 reads CSVKPGQGTGSVAYEQYF.